The 4 T cell receptor beta chains listed next were all sequenced from one sample in a study of vaccination and CD4 T cells after COVID-19. Regarding treatment: roughly nine-day PBMC culture with coronavirus spike peptide pools or control peptides (ViraFEST assay). With the Oncomine TCR Beta short-read assay, DNA from cultured CD4+ T cells was sequenced. MiXCR, run by TCRdb on the PCR reads, gives a single entry per CDR3 protein. The table shows 20,000 to 25,000 distinct CDR3 sequences, with approximately 50% occurring only once. The antigens these receptors bind are not known. The sample taken for sequencing was CD4+ T cells from blood, cultured in vitro. The source of these receptors is a human donor who had recovered from COVID-19.

This clonotype showed up just once. The rearrangement links TRBV7-9 to TRBJ1-1; a possible D gene is TRBD1 (5 bases). V was pared by 3 bases and J by 3 bases, with 8 bases between. The CDR3 is 13 amino acids. Germline V gene sequence: CDR1 SEHNR, CDR2 FQNEAQ (reference sequence). The CDR3 region is CASSFVGDTEAFF. CDR3 coding DNA: TGTGCCAGCAGCTTTGTGGGGGACACTGAAGCTTTCTTT. The complete variable domain, with remaining parts taken from reference TRBV7-9 and TRBJ1-1, reads DTGVSQNPRHKITKRGQNVTFRCDPISEHNRLYWYRQTLGQGPEFLTYFQNEAQLEKSRLLSDRFSAERPKGSFSTLEIQRTEQGDSAMYLCASSFVGDTEAFFGQGTRLTVV.

The gene calls are TRBV12-3 or TRBV12-4 and TRBJ1-2; the D gene is possibly TRBD1 (5 bases). The CDR3 consists of 14 residues. V was shortened by 5 bases and J by 2 bases, with 12 bases between the two germline ends. The CDR3 nucleotides are TGTGCCAGCAGTCGGGACCCCCGAAACTATGGCTACACCTTC. This encodes CASSRDPRNYGYTF.

The chain has TRBV6-1 and TRBJ2-2; a possible D gene is TRBD2 (7 bases). The ends were cut back, 6 bases at V and 4 bases at J, with 12 bases in the middle. Germline CDR1 is MNHNS and CDR2 is SASEGT. The length of the CDR3 is 14 residues. CDR3 region: CASSQRGGTGELFF. The CDR3 region has the DNA TGTGCCAGCAGCCAAAGGGGGGGCACCGGGGAGCTGTTTTTT.

The chain carries TRBV20-1 and TRBJ2-6; D is unresolved. This CDR3 region has 11 residues. V lost 5 bases to trimming and J lost 3 bases, with 2 bases between them. The V gene's germline CDR1 is DFQATT and CDR2 SNEGSKA (reference sequence). The CDR3 DNA sequence: TGCAGTGCTCATGGGGCCAACGTCCTGACTTTC. Translating gives CSAHGANVLTF.